Sequencing of this T cell receptor (beta chain) was carried out in a study of OX40 agonist ivuxolimab in advanced cancers. Regarding the study as a whole: Clonal expansion by week 6 occurred in CD4+ and CD8+ blood T cells (at 0.1 to 3.0 mg/kg).

Using immunoSEQ multiplex PCR, the repertoire was profiled, and TCRdb retains in-frame clones only, with some absent. The data contain tens of thousands of clones, less than 90% of them singletons. From germline, CDR1 is MGHRA and CDR2 YSYEKL. This CDR3 spans 16 amino acids. The J segment lost 1 base and the V segment lost 5 bases, leaving 7 bases of the junction unmatched. In the case of this clone: Its antigen is unidentified.

This chain joins TRBV4-1 and TRBJ2-1, with 8 nucleotides matching TRBD2. This receptor was identified in an adult with an advanced solid tumor such as melanoma, head and neck, liver or kidney cancer. The input for sequencing was CD4+ or CD8+ T cells sorted from blood, taken in a trial of the OX40 agonist ivuxolimab. The CDR3 DNA is TGCGCCAGCAGCGATTTCGGGAGGGTATCCTACAATGAGCAGTTCTTC. Protein sequence: CASSDFGRVSYNEQFF.